This T cell receptor (beta chain) was retrieved from a study of T-cell reconstitution after alpha-beta-depleted transplantation in children. Preparing the TCRbeta library involved the use of unique molecular identifiers. TCRdb itself ran the PCR reads through MiXCR, one entry per CDR3 protein. Of 450,000 to 500,000 distinct CDR3 sequences listed, under 15% are singletons. The starting material was PBMCs from the stem cell graft donor, obtained from the stem cell graft. The receptor's source is a human donor who donated a stem cell graft to a child with combined immunodeficiency.

This CDR3 reads CASSLWGLALEQYF. Here the CDR3 DNA reads TGTGCCAGCAGCTTGTGGGGACTAGCGCTCGAGCAGTACTTC. The chain uses TRBV5-4 and TRBJ2-7, with 10 positions matching TRBD2. Germline V lookup: CDR1 SGHNT, CDR2 YYREEE (reference sequence). V shed 1 base and J 6 bases; nucleotides not matched to a gene: 4. The CDR3 extends over 14 amino acids.